A single T cell receptor beta chain is shown here with its context. Antigen: not known. This specimen belongs to a study of CD8+CD57+ T cells in acquired aplastic anemia. Overall study context: Mean yield of DNA from sorted CD4+ and CD8+ cells was 2.5 to 4 ug.

Study conclusions and caveats: Found in both controls and patients were approximately 29 CD8+ CDR3 sequences. Patients and healthy controls showed no significant CD8+ Simpson's diversity difference.

According to the study, genomic DNA was the template for TCR beta VDJ and CDR3 profiling. One entry per CDR3 protein results from TCRdb running MiXCR on the reads. Seen here are some 200,000 distinct CDR3 sequences, roughly 50% observed once, and the top ten hold about 20%. Previously, flow cytometry had revealed CD8+CD57+ cell expansion in the patients chosen for sequencing. Blood was sampled before the patients had received any therapy. The germline V gene has CDR1 SGHVS and CDR2 FQNEAQ. The CDR3 runs to 19 residues. V lost 2 bases and J lost 5, with 25 bases in between. This rearrangement joins TRBV7-8 to TRBJ2-1; weak D call: TRBD2 (6 bases). This receptor was obtained from a human donor with aplastic anemia. The source material was sorted CD4+, CD8+, or CD8+CD57+ T cells (not recorded which) from PBMCs. The CDR3: CASSLLRFIGRGKNNEQFF. The CDR3, as DNA: TGTGCCAGCAGCTTACTCCGATTTATAGGGCGGGGAAAAAACAATGAGCAGTTCTTC.